The clone carrying this T cell receptor beta chain was detected ten times or more. What it recognizes is unknown. V was cut by 2 bases and J by 0 bases, with 7 bases left in between. CDR3 length equals 15 residues. These data originate in a study of early T cells in non-severe SARS-CoV-2 infection. About the research overall: With bulk RNA from unsorted whole blood as input, sequencing yielded unpaired chains.

Individual cDNA molecules each received unique molecular identifiers attached to them. Each CDR3 protein is one row after TCRdb ran MiXCR on the 5' RACE reads. The sample comprises roughly 80,000 distinct CDR3 sequences, about 11% of which are singletons, and about 12% rests with the top ten. Study observations and caveats: Matching results from VDJdb favored anti-spike CD8 responses, leaving private and CD4 specificities undetected.

This TCR was sampled from an adult who was a healthcare worker with PCR-confirmed SARS-CoV-2 infection or an uninfected control (not recorded which). The rearrangement links TRBV12-3 or TRBV12-4 to TRBJ1-4; D gene uncertain. Sample: whole blood, taken at baseline. The CDR3 nucleotides are TGTGCCAGCAGTTTACCCGGGACAACTAATGAAAAACTGTTTTTT. Its protein product is CASSLPGTTNEKLFF.